This TCR beta chain was captured by sequencing in a study of human T cells and chemical hapten exposure. Overall study context: Slight differences in pooled library volume were the main source of varying TCR yields across samples.

TCRdb fed the RACE reads into MiXCR, producing one record per CDR3 protein. The sample yields about 35,000 distinct CDR3 sequences, 5% to 8% seen once. This sample's time point: patch test 1, 2 weeks after DPC sensitization. Treatment: therapeutic diphenylcyclopropenone sensitization with weekly scalp DPC. Researchers extracted total RNA from unfractionated whole blood. The trim removed 6 bases at V and 8 bases at J, leaving 6 bases unmatched. The CDR3 is 13 amino acids. Only a few counts were recorded for this clonotype. The TCR comes from a woman in her thirties with alopecia areata. Some clones in this sample may be carry-over from other donors' samples. Here the sequenced sample was whole blood, taken in connection with sensitization to the hapten diphenylcyclopropenone (DPC). This chain connects TRBV12-3 or TRBV12-4 to TRBJ1-3; 8 bases map to TRBD1. CDR3 DNA: TGTGCCAGCAGCAAGGACAGGGCGGACACCATATATTTT. Protein: CASSKDRADTIYF.